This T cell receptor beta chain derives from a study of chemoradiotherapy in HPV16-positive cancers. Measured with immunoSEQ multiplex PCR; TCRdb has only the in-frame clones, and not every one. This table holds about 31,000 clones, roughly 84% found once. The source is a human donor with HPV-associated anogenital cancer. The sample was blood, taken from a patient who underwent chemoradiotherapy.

The CDR3 bases are TGTGCCAGCAGCCTTACACCGAACACTGAAGCTTTCTTT. It codes for CASSLTPNTEAFF. The V and J genes are TRBV25-1 and TRBJ1-1; the D is unclear. V dropped 6 bases and J dropped 1 base, with 9 bases sitting between them. The CDR3 has 13 amino acids. The V gene's germline CDR1 is MGHDK and CDR2 SYGVNS.